This entry features one T cell receptor beta chain sequence. Its antigen is not known. This sample was included in a study of PD-1 blockade in classical Hodgkin lymphoma. The J segment lost 8 bases and the V segment lost 5 bases, leaving 4 bases of the junction unmatched. There are 13 residues in the CDR3. In germline, CDR1 is LGHNA, CDR2 YNFKEQ. Each and every patient relapsed after autologous stem cell transplantation, and patients got differing brentuximab vedotin exposure. Negative selection with magnetic separation was used to purify CD4+ T cells from thawed PBMCs. The study, taken as a whole, reports: Before treatment, complete responders showed about the same diversity as newly diagnosed patients.

The method was immunoSEQ multiplex PCR; TCRdb's version includes in-frame clones alone and lacks a portion of them. The sample lists tens of thousands of clones; over 75% were seen once. This clonotype was sampled from a human donor with classical Hodgkin lymphoma. Sequences were derived from CD4+ T cells from blood, sampled at baseline. The chain couples TRBV4-2 to TRBJ1-4; 8 bases align to TRBD1. CDR3 region: CASSRDRNEKLFF. In DNA, the CDR3 is TGTGCCAGCAGCAGGGACAGGAACGAAAAACTGTTTTTT.